Below are 17 T cell receptor beta chains sequenced from a single sample in a study of T cells in Graves' hyperthyroidism and ophthalmopathy. Researchers took RNA transcripts and amplified the TCR beta CDR3 regions from them. When the TCR CDR3 underwent first-round RT-PCR, the HTBI primer set was used. From the multiplex PCR reads, TCRdb called clonotypes with MiXCR, one entry per CDR3 protein. The sample lists 700,000 or so distinct CDR3 sequences; about 15% were seen once. What was sequenced was blood. The receptors come from a woman between 50 and 59 years old with Graves' ophthalmopathy.

In its sample, this clonotype was seen many times. The V call is TRBV7-9, the J call TRBJ1-5; the match to TRBD1 covers 12 bases. The CDR3 is made up of 17 amino acids. J gave up 7 bases and V 6 bases, and 13 bases lay outside the gene matches. Germline V CDR1 and CDR2: SEHNR, FQNEAQ (reference sequence). The CDR3 is CASRFQLGTGGGQPQHF. The CDR3 DNA follows: TGTGCCAGCAGGTTCCAATTGGGGACAGGGGGCGGCCAGCCCCAGCATTTT.

This clonotype turned up a few times. The chain carries TRBV15 and TRBJ2-1, with TRBD2 matching 9 bases. J was trimmed by 0 bases and V by 0 bases; bases with no gene match: 6. Germline V CDR1 and CDR2: LNHNV, YYDKDF (reference sequence). The CDR3 runs 18 residues. The CDR3 DNA is TGTGCCACCAGCAGAGACCTTAGCGGGAGAAACTCCTACAATGAGCAGTTCTTC. This translates into CATSRDLSGRNSYNEQFF.

This clonotype was detected many times. The chain employs TRBV7-2 and TRBJ2-7, with 13 positions matching TRBD2. Germline V gene data show CDR1 as SGHTA and CDR2 as FQGNSA. This CDR3 has 22 residues. V was pared by 4 bases and J by 0 bases, with 21 bases of the junction left unmatched. The CDR3 sequence is CASSSPRRGTSGNPRSSYEQYF. The CDR3 DNA reads TGTGCCAGCAGCTCCCCGCGTAGGGGGACTAGCGGGAATCCGAGGAGCTCCTACGAGCAGTACTTC.

This clonotype was counted ten times or more. The chain joins TRBV7-9 to TRBJ2-1; the match to TRBD1 covers 10 bases. V shed 4 bases and J 5 bases; nucleotides not matched to a gene: 5. Germline V CDR1 and CDR2: SEHNR, FQNEAQ (reference sequence). There are 15 residues in the CDR3. The chain's CDR3 is CASSSSGTGDNEQFF. The CDR3 DNA follows: TGTGCCAGCAGCTCATCCGGGACAGGGGACAATGAGCAGTTCTTC.

V and J are TRBV7-2 and TRBJ1-2, with TRBD1 as a possible D gene (6 bases). The CDR3 is 13 residues long. Germline lookup yields CDR1 SGHTA and CDR2 FQGNSA. V was clipped by 7 bases and J by 6 bases, with 15 bases between them. CDR3: CASTQGPEDGYTF. The CDR3 DNA is TGTGCCAGCACCCAGGGGCCCGAAGATGGCTACACCTTC.

This clonotype was counted many times. The chain has TRBV24-1 and TRBJ2-1, with D perhaps being TRBD1 or TRBD2 (5 bases each). CDR3 length equals 15 residues. Trimming shortened V by 4 bases and J by 0 bases, and 9 bases separated the two germline ends. The germline CDR1 and CDR2 sequences are KGHDR and SFDVKD. The CDR3 sequence is CATSDPGSSYNEQFF. In nucleotides, the CDR3 is TGTGCCACCAGTGACCCAGGGAGCTCCTACAATGAGCAGTTCTTC.

This clonotype was seen a few times. The chain recombines TRBV27 with TRBJ2-1; D gene unclear. CDR3 length equals 15 residues. CDR1 and CDR2 from the germline V gene are MNHEY and SMNVEV (reference sequence). Between the trimmed V and J ends, which lost 3 bases and 3 bases, there was a span of 12 bases. The CDR3 sequence is CASSFSRYDYNEQFF. As DNA, the CDR3 is TGTGCCAGCAGTTTTTCCAGGTATGACTACAATGAGCAGTTCTTC.

In its sample, this clonotype was seen many times. The chain's CDR3 is CASSLRRLNQPQHF. DNA of the CDR3: TGTGCCAGCAGTTTACGGCGGTTAAATCAGCCCCAGCATTTT. V usage is TRBV28 and J usage is TRBJ1-5; D gene unclear. The CDR3 consists of 14 residues. V was trimmed by 2 bases and J by 4 bases, leaving 9 bases between them. Germline-derived CDR1 and CDR2 are MDHEN and SYDVKM. Full variable domain (remainder filled in from reference TRBV28 and TRBJ1-5): DVKVTQSSRYLVKRTGEKVFLECVQDMDHENMFWYRQDPGLGLRLIYFSYDVKMKEKGDIPEGYSVSREKKERFSLILESASTNQTSMYLCASSLRRLNQPQHFGDGTRLSIL.

This clonotype was counted many times. V gene TRBV9 combines with J gene TRBJ2-5; D not resolved. V was trimmed by 4 bases and J by 5 bases, leaving 21 bases between them. Germline V gene data show CDR1 as SGDLS and CDR2 as YYNGEE. The length of the CDR3 is 16 residues. CDR3 in amino acids: CASSLRSDKGRETQYF. For the CDR3, the DNA is TGTGCCAGCAGCCTTAGATCAGACAAAGGACGGGAGACCCAGTACTTC.

This clonotype was counted at least ten times. This chain uses TRBV24-1 with TRBJ1-1; TRBD1 matches 7 bases. CDR1 and CDR2 from the germline V gene are KGHDR and SFDVKD. V dropped 4 bases and J dropped 5; count of bases not matched to a gene: 9. The CDR3 has 15 residues. This CDR3 is CATSDAGTEGTEAFF. CDR3 sequence (DNA): TGTGCCACCAGTGACGCCGGGACAGAGGGGACTGAAGCTTTCTTT.

This clonotype was seen a few times. The rearrangement joins TRBV19 to TRBJ2-7, with D possibly matching TRBD1 (5 bases). Per germline, CDR1 LNHDA and CDR2 SQIVND (reference sequence). Trimming stripped 3 bases from V and 2 bases from J, with 11 bases between. The CDR3 sequence is 14 residues long. CDR3 in DNA: TGTGCCAGTAGTATTCGCGACAGAGCCTACGAGCAGTACTTC. Its protein product is CASSIRDRAYEQYF.

The DNA for the CDR3 is TGTGCCACCAGTGATTCTTACAGCAATGAGCAGTTCTTC. Its protein is CATSDSYSNEQFF. The J gene is TRBJ2-1, the V gene TRBV24-1; unclear D gene. This CDR3 contains 13 residues. Germline V gives CDR1 KGHDR, CDR2 SFDVKD. With 2 bases removed from V and 6 bases from J, the gap between germline ends came to 7 bases.

This clonotype was counted many times. The V call is TRBV7-6, the J call TRBJ1-1; no reliable D call. In germline, CDR1 is SGHVS, CDR2 FNYEAQ. The CDR3 is 13 residues long. Trimming removed 0 bases from V and 6 bases from J, with 8 bases in between. The CDR3 DNA sequence: TGTGCCAGCAGCTTAGCGAACCTTGCTGAAGCTTTCTTT. Its protein is CASSLANLAEAFF.

This clonotype was detected only a few times. This chain connects TRBV6-2 or TRBV6-3 to TRBJ1-2, with unresolved D. CDR1 MNHEY and CDR2 SVGEGT come from the germline V gene. With 2 bases removed from V and 7 bases from J, the gap between germline ends came to 11 bases. CDR3 length: 13 amino acids. CDR3 bases: TGTGCCAGCAGTTACGTGGCGGACGGTGGCTACACCTTC. This sequence encodes CASSYVADGGYTF.

J is TRBJ2-7 and V is TRBV25-1; 13 bases map to TRBD2. With V trimmed by 6 bases and J by 2 bases, 16 bases remained unmatched. Per the germline V gene, CDR1 is MGHDK and CDR2 is SYGVNS. The CDR3 spans 19 residues. The CDR3 sequence is CASSGIGTGGLAGTYEQYF. In nucleotides, the CDR3 is TGTGCCAGCAGCGGAATCGGGACAGGGGGACTAGCGGGGACCTACGAGCAGTACTTC.

Concerning this clonotype itself: This may arise from a read error, as a much more abundant clone is one base away. This chain connects TRBV15 to TRBJ2-4; D may be TRBD1 (5 bases). The CDR3 totals 14 residues. The V end was cut by 0 bases, the J end by 4 bases, with 7 bases between. Germline CDR1 is LNHNV and CDR2 is YYDKDF (reference sequence). The DNA for the CDR3 is TGTGCCACCAGCAGAGATTCAGGGAAAAACATTCAGTACTTC. It codes for CATSRDSGKNIQYF.

This clonotype was counted ten times or more. This chain connects TRBV9 to TRBJ2-7; weak D call: TRBD1 (7 bases). Germline values: CDR1 SGDLS, CDR2 YYNGEE. The CDR3 sequence is 15 residues long. Trimming left V 4 bases short and J 5 bases short, with 19 bases between. CDR3 sequence (DNA): TGTGCCAGCAGCCCAACCGGGGGACAGAGGCACGAGCAGTACTTC. This encodes CASSPTGGQRHEQYF.